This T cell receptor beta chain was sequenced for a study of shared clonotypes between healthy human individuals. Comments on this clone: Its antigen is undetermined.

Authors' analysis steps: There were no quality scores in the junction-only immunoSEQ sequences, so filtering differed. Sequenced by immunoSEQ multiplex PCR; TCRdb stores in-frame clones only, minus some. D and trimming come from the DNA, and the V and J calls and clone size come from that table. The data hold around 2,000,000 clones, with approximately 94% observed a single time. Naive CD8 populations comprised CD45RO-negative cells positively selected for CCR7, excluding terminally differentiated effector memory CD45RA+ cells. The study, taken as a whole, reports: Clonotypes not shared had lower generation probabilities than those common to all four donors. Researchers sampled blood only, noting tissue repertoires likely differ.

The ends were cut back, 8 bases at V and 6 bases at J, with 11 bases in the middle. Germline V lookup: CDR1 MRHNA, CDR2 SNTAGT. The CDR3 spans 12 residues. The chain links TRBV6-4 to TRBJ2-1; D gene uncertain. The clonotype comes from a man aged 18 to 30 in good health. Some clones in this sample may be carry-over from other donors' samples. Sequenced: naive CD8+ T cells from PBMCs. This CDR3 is CASGFSINEQFF. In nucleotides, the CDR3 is TGTGCCAGCGGTTTTAGTATCAATGAGCAGTTCTTC.